This is a list of T cell receptor beta chains from one sample in a study of CD8+ T cells in alopecia areata. The data were produced by immunoSEQ multiplex PCR, yet TCRdb's version contains in-frame clones alone and is incomplete. The table records about 200,000 clones, 56% of them present only once. What was sequenced was CD8+ T cells sorted from blood. The receptors shown here come from a human donor in good health. Both conserved end residues are part of each CDR3. The order of the fields is V gene, clone size, J gene, D gene, CDR3 protein, CDR3 DNA. D genes are given only for firm matches. The listing skips clone size in some rows; elsewhere it reads once, few, many or a size class.

v_gene: TRBV6-1
abundance: few
j_gene: TRBJ2-7
d_gene: TRBD1
CDR3aa: CASRKGQGITSSYEQYF
CDR3nt: TGTGCCAGCCGTAAAGGACAGGGGATCACGAGCTCCTACGAGCAGTACTTC

v_gene: TRBV7-9
abundance: few
j_gene: TRBJ2-2
d_gene: NA
CDR3aa: CASNLGAGELFF
CDR3nt: TGTGCCAGCAACCTTGGGGCCGGGGAGCTGTTTTTT

v_gene: TRBV4-1
abundance: NA
j_gene: TRBJ1-2
d_gene: TRBD1
CDR3aa: CASSRQQGDYGYTF
CDR3nt: TGCGCCAGCAGCCGCCAACAGGGGGACTATGGCTACACCTTC

v_gene: TRBV5-6
abundance: few
j_gene: TRBJ2-4
d_gene: NA
CDR3aa: CASSFNPLERNIQYF
CDR3nt: TGTGCCAGCAGCTTTAACCCGCTAGAAAGGAACATTCAGTACTTC

v_gene: TRBV5-1
abundance: NA
j_gene: TRBJ2-4
d_gene: TRBD2
CDR3aa: CASSVGVEVAGKNIQYF
CDR3nt: TGCGCCAGCAGCGTTGGGGTCGAAGTAGCGGGGAAAAACATTCAGTACTTC

v_gene: TRBV4-1
abundance: once
j_gene: TRBJ1-2
d_gene: NA
CDR3aa: CASSPAGASGYTF
CDR3nt: TGCGCCAGCAGCCCTGCCGGGGCTAGCGGCTACACCTTC

v_gene: TRBV19
abundance: NA
j_gene: TRBJ1-1
d_gene: TRBD1
CDR3aa: CASRIGTGNTEAFF
CDR3nt: TGTGCCAGTAGAATAGGGACAGGTAACACTGAAGCTTTCTTT

v_gene: TRBV2
abundance: NA
j_gene: TRBJ1-4
d_gene: NA
CDR3aa: CASSGGTPTNEKLFF
CDR3nt: TGTGCCAGCAGTGGGGGGACTCCAACTAATGAAAAACTGTTTTTT

v_gene: TRBV21-1
abundance: few
j_gene: TRBJ2-7
d_gene: NA
CDR3aa: CASSPGPGGAMCWAYEQYF
CDR3nt: TGTGCCAGCAGCCCCGGCCCAGGTGGCGCGATGTGTTGGGCCTACGAGCAGTACTTC

v_gene: TRBV6-5
abundance: many
j_gene: TRBJ2-3
d_gene: TRBD2
CDR3aa: CASRGLASESDTQYF
CDR3nt: TGTGCCAGCAGAGGACTAGCGTCCGAATCAGATACGCAGTATTTT

v_gene: TRBV30
abundance: NA
j_gene: TRBJ2-1
d_gene: TRBD2
CDR3aa: CAWTGSGGFGTDNEQFF
CDR3nt: TGTGCCTGGACGGGTAGCGGGGGGTTTGGGACCGACAATGAGCAGTTCTTC

v_gene: TRBV30
abundance: NA
j_gene: TRBJ2-3
d_gene: TRBD2
CDR3aa: CATRETSETDTQYF
CDR3nt: TGTGCCACGAGGGAAACTAGCGAAACAGATACGCAGTATTTT

v_gene: TRBV11-2
abundance: NA
j_gene: TRBJ1-1
d_gene: NA
CDR3aa: CATREGVNTEAFF
CDR3nt: TGTGCCACTCGAGAGGGCGTCAACACTGAAGCTTTCTTT

v_gene: TRBV2
abundance: NA
j_gene: TRBJ2-3
d_gene: NA
CDR3aa: CASTKDTDTQYF
CDR3nt: TGTGCCAGCACCAAAGACACAGATACGCAGTATTTT

v_gene: TRBV29-1
abundance: few
j_gene: TRBJ2-3
d_gene: TRBD2
CDR3aa: CSDRTSADTQYF
CDR3nt: TGCAGCGACCGAACTAGCGCAGATACGCAGTATTTT

v_gene: TRBV9
abundance: few
j_gene: TRBJ2-7
d_gene: NA
CDR3aa: CASSALGRANEQYF
CDR3nt: TGTGCCAGCAGTGCCCTGGGGCGGGCAAACGAGCAGTACTTC

v_gene: TRBV27
abundance: NA
j_gene: TRBJ2-7
d_gene: NA
CDR3aa: CASSASSFSYEQYF
CDR3nt: TGTGCCAGCAGTGCTAGCTCCTTCTCCTACGAGCAGTACTTC

v_gene: TRBV19
abundance: NA
j_gene: TRBJ1-2
d_gene: NA
CDR3aa: CASGLVTLGYTF
CDR3nt: TGTGCCAGTGGATTGGTGACCCTTGGCTACACCTTC

v_gene: TRBV29-1
abundance: NA
j_gene: TRBJ1-2
d_gene: NA
CDR3aa: CSVVPRTVNYGYTF
CDR3nt: TGCAGCGTCGTACCGAGGACAGTTAACTATGGCTACACCTTC

v_gene: TRBV4-2
abundance: NA
j_gene: TRBJ2-1
d_gene: TRBD2
CDR3aa: CASSQADGGASYNEQFF
CDR3nt: TGTGCCAGCAGCCAAGCGGACGGGGGGGCTTCCTACAATGAGCAGTTCTTC

v_gene: TRBV5-1
abundance: NA
j_gene: TRBJ1-1
d_gene: NA
CDR3aa: CASKGTEAFF
CDR3nt: TGCGCCAGCAAGGGAACTGAAGCTTTCTTT

v_gene: TRBV27
abundance: few
j_gene: TRBJ2-7
d_gene: NA
CDR3aa: CASSVDWTYEQYF
CDR3nt: TGTGCCAGCAGCGTTGACTGGACCTACGAGCAGTACTTC

v_gene: TRBV2
abundance: NA
j_gene: TRBJ2-1
d_gene: NA
CDR3aa: CASREDRLGNEQFF
CDR3nt: TGTGCCAGCAGGGAAGACAGGCTTGGAAATGAGCAGTTCTTC

v_gene: TRBV9
abundance: NA
j_gene: TRBJ1-2
d_gene: NA
CDR3aa: CASSEGTRGDGYTF
CDR3nt: TGTGCCAGCAGCGAGGGTACGAGGGGCGACGGCTACACCTTC

v_gene: TRBV29-1
abundance: few
j_gene: TRBJ1-2
d_gene: NA
CDR3aa: CSVRTSYGYTF
CDR3nt: TGCAGCGTTAGGACATCTTATGGCTACACCTTC

v_gene: TRBV5-1
abundance: NA
j_gene: TRBJ1-6
d_gene: NA
CDR3aa: CASSWAGTNRPLHF
CDR3nt: TGCGCCAGCAGCTGGGCCGGGACCAACAGACCCCTCCACTTT

v_gene: TRBV29-1
abundance: NA
j_gene: TRBJ2-5
d_gene: TRBD2
CDR3aa: CSVEGLAGGQERETQYF
CDR3nt: TGCAGCGTTGAGGGGCTAGCGGGGGGGCAAGAGAGAGAGACCCAGTACTTC

v_gene: TRBV29-1
abundance: NA
j_gene: TRBJ1-2
d_gene: NA
CDR3aa: CSVMDPTVGYTF
CDR3nt: TGCAGCGTTATGGACCCGACGGTGGGCTACACCTTC

v_gene: TRBV2
abundance: few
j_gene: TRBJ1-6
d_gene: NA
CDR3aa: CASSGRNGPLHF
CDR3nt: TGTGCCAGCAGTGGGCGGAACGGACCCCTCCACTTT

v_gene: TRBV4-1
abundance: NA
j_gene: TRBJ2-7
d_gene: NA
CDR3aa: CASSHTLTYEQYF
CDR3nt: TGCGCCAGCAGCCACACGTTAACCTACGAGCAGTACTTC

v_gene: TRBV5-1
abundance: once
j_gene: TRBJ2-3
d_gene: TRBD1
CDR3aa: CASRTGARTDTQYF
CDR3nt: TGCGCCAGCAGAACAGGGGCGCGCACAGATACGCAGTATTTT

v_gene: TRBV5-6
abundance: NA
j_gene: TRBJ1-6
d_gene: NA
CDR3aa: CASSMANSPLHF
CDR3nt: TGTGCCAGCAGCATGGCGAATTCACCCCTCCACTTT

v_gene: TRBV27
abundance: NA
j_gene: TRBJ2-1
d_gene: NA
CDR3aa: CASSLLRGLAYNEQFF
CDR3nt: TGTGCCAGCAGTTTGTTGCGAGGCCTTGCCTACAATGAGCAGTTCTTC

v_gene: TRBV7-6
abundance: NA
j_gene: TRBJ2-5
d_gene: TRBD2
CDR3aa: CASCGTSLETQYF
CDR3nt: TGTGCCAGCTGCGGGACTAGCCTTGAGACCCAGTACTTC

v_gene: TRBV7-9
abundance: NA
j_gene: TRBJ1-2
d_gene: TRBD1
CDR3aa: CASSFSGQVDYGYTF
CDR3nt: TGTGCCAGCAGCTTTTCGGGACAGGTAGACTATGGCTACACCTTC

v_gene: TRBV29-1
abundance: few
j_gene: TRBJ2-5
d_gene: NA
CDR3aa: CSVDGLQETQYF
CDR3nt: TGCAGCGTTGATGGCTTACAAGAGACCCAGTACTTC

v_gene: TRBV13
abundance: NA
j_gene: TRBJ2-1
d_gene: NA
CDR3aa: CASSLGAAYNEQFF
CDR3nt: TGTGCCAGCAGCTTAGGGGCGGCCTACAATGAGCAGTTCTTC

v_gene: TRBV4-1
abundance: NA
j_gene: TRBJ2-5
d_gene: NA
CDR3aa: CASSQDQGGRETQYF
CDR3nt: TGCGCCAGCAGCCAAGACCAGGGCGGTCGAGAGACCCAGTACTTC

v_gene: TRBV29-1
abundance: few
j_gene: TRBJ2-1
d_gene: TRBD2
CDR3aa: CSALGGGAGRTYNEQFF
CDR3nt: TGCAGCGCTTTAGGCGGGGGGGCCGGTAGGACCTACAATGAGCAGTTCTTC

v_gene: TRBV13
abundance: few
j_gene: TRBJ2-1
d_gene: NA
CDR3aa: CASSSPSYNEQFF
CDR3nt: TGTGCCAGCAGCTCCCCAAGCTACAATGAGCAGTTCTTC

v_gene: TRBV7-9
abundance: NA
j_gene: TRBJ1-1
d_gene: NA
CDR3aa: CASGREAFF
CDR3nt: TGTGCCAGCGGGAGGGAAGCTTTCTTT

v_gene: TRBV4-1
abundance: NA
j_gene: TRBJ1-3
d_gene: NA
CDR3aa: CASSQDQQAQGNTIYF
CDR3nt: TGCGCCAGCAGCCAAGATCAACAGGCTCAGGGAAACACCATATATTTT

v_gene: TRBV19
abundance: many
j_gene: TRBJ2-7
d_gene: NA
CDR3aa: CASSIAPDGSYEQYF
CDR3nt: TGTGCCAGTAGTATAGCCCCCGACGGGTCCTACGAGCAGTACTTC

v_gene: TRBV19
abundance: few
j_gene: TRBJ2-7
d_gene: NA
CDR3aa: CASSHRTFYEQYF
CDR3nt: TGTGCCAGTAGTCATCGGACGTTTTACGAGCAGTACTTC

v_gene: TRBV6-5
abundance: NA
j_gene: TRBJ1-1
d_gene: NA
CDR3aa: CASSYSRNTNTEAFF
CDR3nt: TGTGCCAGCAGTTACTCGAGGAATACGAACACTGAAGCTTTCTTT

v_gene: TRBV6-5
abundance: NA
j_gene: TRBJ2-3
d_gene: TRBD2
CDR3aa: CASSGTNTDTQYF
CDR3nt: TGTGCCAGCAGCGGGACTAACACAGATACGCAGTATTTT

v_gene: TRBV4-1
abundance: NA
j_gene: TRBJ1-5
d_gene: TRBD1
CDR3aa: CASSQPGQGNQPQHF
CDR3nt: TGCGCCAGCAGCCAGCCGGGACAGGGGAATCAGCCCCAGCATTTT

v_gene: TRBV9
abundance: NA
j_gene: TRBJ2-4
d_gene: NA
CDR3aa: CASSDSTRGIQYF
CDR3nt: TGTGCCAGCAGCGACTCAACTAGGGGCATTCAGTACTTC

v_gene: TRBV5-6
abundance: once
j_gene: TRBJ2-5
d_gene: TRBD2
CDR3aa: CASSPSRGAQETQYF
CDR3nt: TGTGCCAGCAGCCCCTCGCGGGGGGCTCAAGAGACCCAGTACTTC

v_gene: TRBV6-6
abundance: NA
j_gene: TRBJ1-2
d_gene: NA
CDR3aa: CASSPSGLGYTF
CDR3nt: TGTGCCAGCAGCCCCTCTGGGTTAGGCTACACCTTC

v_gene: TRBV4-1
abundance: NA
j_gene: TRBJ1-2
d_gene: NA
CDR3aa: CASSPRTANYGYTF
CDR3nt: TGCGCCAGCAGCCCCCGGACAGCTAACTATGGCTACACCTTC

v_gene: TRBV19
abundance: NA
j_gene: TRBJ2-7
d_gene: NA
CDR3aa: CASSMGSAVLNEQYF
CDR3nt: TGTGCCAGTAGTATGGGATCCGCCGTACTGAACGAGCAGTACTTC

v_gene: TRBV30
abundance: NA
j_gene: TRBJ2-7
d_gene: TRBD2
CDR3aa: CAWNGLAGYEQYF
CDR3nt: TGTGCCTGGAACGGACTAGCGGGGTACGAGCAGTACTTC

v_gene: TRBV5-1
abundance: NA
j_gene: TRBJ1-1
d_gene: NA
CDR3aa: CASSSLIWGRSEAFF
CDR3nt: TGCGCCAGCAGCTCCTTGATCTGGGGACGGAGCGAAGCTTTCTTT